These T cell receptor beta chains were read from a single sample in a study of beta chain features in type 1 diabetes. The repertoire was sequenced with immunoSEQ multiplex PCR; TCRdb's copy has only in-frame clones and lacks some. This sample has roughly 40,000 clones, with around 49% found just once. The source material was central memory CD4+ T cells from blood. The source is a young woman in good health. CDR3s include the opening cysteine and the closing phenylalanine or tryptophan. D genes are given only for firm matches. Clone sizes are given selectively: once, few, many, or a class where the clone is expanded.

D gene	V gene	clone size	J gene	CDR3 protein	CDR3 DNA
TRBD2	TRBV28	few	TRBJ2-5	CASSPPGLGKTQYF	TGTGCCAGCAGTCCGCCGGGACTAGGCAAGACCCAGTACTTC
TRBD1	TRBV29-1	few	TRBJ2-2	CSASTGIIGGELFF	TGCAGCGCCTCGACAGGGATTATCGGCGGGGAGCTGTTTTTT
TRBD1	TRBV6-1	medium-sized	TRBJ2-7	CASTAGDRGKEQYF	TGTGCCAGCACTGCCGGAGACAGGGGTAAAGAGCAGTACTTC
NA	TRBV5-1	few	TRBJ2-3	CASSLGEPARADTQYF	TGCGCCAGCAGCTTGGGGGAGCCAGCGAGGGCAGATACGCAGTATTTT
NA	TRBV5-4	NA	TRBJ1-4	CASSSYRGSEKLFF	TGTGCCAGCAGCTCTTACCGGGGATCTGAAAAACTGTTTTTT
TRBD2	TRBV19	few	TRBJ2-1	CASSHRTSGRTYNEQFF	TGTGCCAGTAGCCACCGGACTAGCGGGAGGACCTACAATGAGCAGTTCTTC
NA	TRBV6-1	few	TRBJ2-1	CASSGPTRNRDNEQFF	TGTGCCAGCAGTGGGCCCACTAGAAACAGGGACAATGAGCAGTTCTTC
NA	TRBV18	NA	TRBJ1-1	CASSPSPGVNTEAFF	TGTGCCAGCTCACCATCCCCGGGGGTGAACACTGAAGCTTTCTTT
NA	TRBV9	NA	TRBJ1-3	CASSSDPRGSGNTIYF	TGTGCCAGCAGCTCAGACCCTAGGGGCTCTGGAAACACCATATATTTT
TRBD2	TRBV4-2	few	TRBJ2-5	CASSQDTAGGREVETQYF	TGTGCCAGCAGCCAAGATACGGCGGGGGGGCGGGAGGTGGAGACCCAGTACTTC
NA	TRBV7-3	few	TRBJ2-2	CASSPTGNTGELFF	TGTGCCAGCAGCCCGACAGGGAACACCGGGGAGCTGTTTTTT
NA	TRBV2	NA	TRBJ2-5	CASMRQETQYF	TGTGCCAGCATGAGACAAGAGACCCAGTACTTC
TRBD1	TRBV30	NA	TRBJ1-6	CAWSQYPPGQGNSPLHF	TGTGCCTGGAGTCAGTACCCGCCGGGACAGGGGAATTCACCCCTCCACTTT
NA	TRBV19	NA	TRBJ2-7	CASAQASYEQYF	TGTGCCAGCGCCCAGGCTTCCTACGAGCAGTACTTC
TRBD1	TRBV27	once	TRBJ1-1	CASSPLDRANTEAFF	TGTGCCAGCAGTCCACTCGACAGGGCGAACACTGAAGCTTTCTTT
NA	TRBV5-1	NA	TRBJ1-5	CASSLGGDQPQHF	TGCGCCAGCAGCTTGGGGGGGGACCAGCCCCAGCATTTT
NA	TRBV6-6	NA	TRBJ2-2	CASRGTYENTGELFF	TGTGCCAGCAGGGGGACTTATGAGAACACCGGGGAGCTGTTTTTT
TRBD2	TRBV7-2	few	TRBJ2-1	CASSPPGTSGSLGKQFF	TGTGCCAGCAGCCCACCCGGGACTAGCGGGTCTTTGGGGAAGCAGTTCTTC
NA	TRBV6-4	few	TRBJ1-5	CASRSGDRSNQPQHF	TGTGCCTCCCGGTCGGGGGACCGGAGCAATCAGCCCCAGCATTTT
NA	TRBV7-9	NA	TRBJ2-7	CASSPSLRSYEQYF	TGTGCCAGCAGCCCCTCGTTGCGGTCCTACGAGCAGTACTTC
NA	TRBV5-1	NA	TRBJ2-3	CASSFIGVTSTDTQYF	TGCGCCAGCAGCTTCATCGGGGTTACTAGCACAGATACGCAGTATTTT
TRBD2	TRBV5-1	few	TRBJ2-7	CASSLGSGSRNYEQYF	TGCGCCAGCAGCTTGGGCAGCGGGAGCCGAAACTACGAGCAGTACTTC
NA	TRBV19	NA	TRBJ1-4	CASSIEGRLLTTNEKLFF	TGTGCCAGTAGTATAGAGGGGCGCCTCCTAACAACTAATGAAAAACTGTTTTTT
NA	TRBV5-4	NA	TRBJ2-7	CASSPRGRDEQYF	TGTGCCAGCAGCCCGAGGGGGAGGGACGAGCAGTACTTC
NA	TRBV6-1	NA	TRBJ2-5	CASSTPRGGETQYF	TGTGCCAGCAGCACCCCCAGGGGCGGGGAGACCCAGTACTTC
NA	TRBV7-9	once	TRBJ2-7	CASSFRSSYEQYF	TGTGCCAGCAGCTTTCGGTCCTCCTACGAGCAGTACTTC